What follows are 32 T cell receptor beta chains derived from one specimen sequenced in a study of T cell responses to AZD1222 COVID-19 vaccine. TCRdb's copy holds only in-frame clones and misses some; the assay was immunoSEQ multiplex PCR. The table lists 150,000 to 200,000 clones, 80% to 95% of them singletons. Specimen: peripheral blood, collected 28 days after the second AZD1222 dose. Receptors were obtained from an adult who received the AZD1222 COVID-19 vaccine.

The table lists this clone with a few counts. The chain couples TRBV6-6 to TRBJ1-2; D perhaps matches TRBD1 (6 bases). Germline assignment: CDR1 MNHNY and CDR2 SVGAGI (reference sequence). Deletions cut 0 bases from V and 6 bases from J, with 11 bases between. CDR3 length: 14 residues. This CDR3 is CASSYSTGRNGYTF. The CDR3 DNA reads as TGTGCCAGCAGTTACTCGACAGGTCGTAATGGCTACACCTTC.

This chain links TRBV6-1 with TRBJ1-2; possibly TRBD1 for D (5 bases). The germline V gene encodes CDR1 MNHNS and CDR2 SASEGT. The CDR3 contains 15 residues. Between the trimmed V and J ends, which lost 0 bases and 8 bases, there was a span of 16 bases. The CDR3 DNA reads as TGTGCCAGCAGTGAAGCGGGGAGGGGATTTCGAGGCTACACCTTC. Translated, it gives CASSEAGRGFRGYTF.

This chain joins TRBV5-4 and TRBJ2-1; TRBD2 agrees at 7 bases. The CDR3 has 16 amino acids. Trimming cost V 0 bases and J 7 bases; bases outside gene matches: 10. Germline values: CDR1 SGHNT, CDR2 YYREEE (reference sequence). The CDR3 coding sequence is TGTGCCAGCAGCTTGGCCCTATTAGCGGGTAATAATGAGCAGTTCTTC. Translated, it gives CASSLALLAGNNEQFF.

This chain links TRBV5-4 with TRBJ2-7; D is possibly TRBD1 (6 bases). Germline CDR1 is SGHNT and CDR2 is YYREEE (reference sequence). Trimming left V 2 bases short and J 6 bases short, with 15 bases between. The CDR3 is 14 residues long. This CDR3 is CASSLTPGAGEQYF. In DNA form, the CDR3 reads TGTGCCAGCAGCTTAACGCCAGGGGCAGGCGAGCAGTACTTC.

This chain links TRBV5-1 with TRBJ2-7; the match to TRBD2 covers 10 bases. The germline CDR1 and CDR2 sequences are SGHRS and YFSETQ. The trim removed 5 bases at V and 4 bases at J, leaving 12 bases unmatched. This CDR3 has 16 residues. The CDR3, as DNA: TGCGCCAGCAGTGCCCATCCGCCTAGCGGGAGTTACGAGCAGTACTTC. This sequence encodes CASSAHPPSGSYEQYF.

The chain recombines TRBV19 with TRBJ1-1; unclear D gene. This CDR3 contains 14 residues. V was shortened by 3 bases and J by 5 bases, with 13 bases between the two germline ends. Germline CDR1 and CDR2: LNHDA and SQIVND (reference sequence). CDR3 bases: TGTGCCAGTAGTATGAGGGAAAGACGGACTGAAGCTTTCTTT. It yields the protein CASSMRERRTEAFF.

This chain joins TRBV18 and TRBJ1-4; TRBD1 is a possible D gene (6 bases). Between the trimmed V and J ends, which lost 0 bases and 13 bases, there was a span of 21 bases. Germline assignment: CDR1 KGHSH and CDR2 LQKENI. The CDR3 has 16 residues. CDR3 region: CASSPPIVRGLIRLFF. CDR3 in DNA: TGTGCCAGCTCACCACCGATAGTCAGGGGTCTTATAAGACTGTTTTTT. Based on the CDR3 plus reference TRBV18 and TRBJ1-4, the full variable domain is NAGVMQNPRHLVRRRGQEARLRCSPMKGHSHVYWYRQLPEEGLKFMVYLQKENIIDESGMPKERFSAEFPKEGPSILRIQQVVRGDSAAYFCASSPPIVRGLIRLFFGSGTQLSVL.

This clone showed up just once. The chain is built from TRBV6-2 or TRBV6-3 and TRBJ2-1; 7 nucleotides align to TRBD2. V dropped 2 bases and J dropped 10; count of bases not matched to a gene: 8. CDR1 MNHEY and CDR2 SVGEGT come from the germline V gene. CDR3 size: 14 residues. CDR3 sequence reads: CASSYASGGLEQFF. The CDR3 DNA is TGTGCCAGCAGTTACGCATCGGGAGGATTAGAGCAGTTCTTC.

The CDR3 nucleotides are TGTGCCAGCAGCCAGGACACACCAGATACGCAGTATTTT. Its translation is CASSQDTPDTQYF. The chain recombines TRBV4-2 with TRBJ2-3, with TRBD1 as a possible D gene (5 bases). This CDR3 is built from 13 residues. In germline, CDR1 is LGHNA, CDR2 YNFKEQ. Trimming pared 3 bases from V and 4 bases from J, leaving 8 bases between.

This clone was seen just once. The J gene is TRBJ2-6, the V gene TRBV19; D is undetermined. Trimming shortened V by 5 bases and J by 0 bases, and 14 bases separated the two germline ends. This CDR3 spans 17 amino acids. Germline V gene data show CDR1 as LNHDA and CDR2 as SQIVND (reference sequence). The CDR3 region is CASSRARRSSGANVLTF. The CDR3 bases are TGTGCCAGTAGTCGCGCCCGCAGGTCCTCTGGGGCCAACGTCCTGACTTTC.

The CDR3 loop is CASTQPRDRIDTEAFF. The DNA for the CDR3 is TGTGCCAGCACCCAACCCCGCGACAGAATTGATACTGAAGCTTTCTTT. This chain connects TRBV6-6 to TRBJ1-1; a weak D match, TRBD1 (5 bases). V lost 7 bases and J lost 5, with 23 bases in between. CDR3 size: 16 residues. Germline lookup yields CDR1 MNHNY and CDR2 SVGAGI (reference sequence).

Here the CDR3 DNA reads TGCGCCAGCAGCCCCACTAGCGGGAGAGAGACCCAGTACTTC. Translated: CASSPTSGRETQYF. The chain recombines TRBV5-1 with TRBJ2-5; 11 positions agree with TRBD2. V shed 4 bases, J shed 4 bases, and the junction held 3 bases outside the gene matches. Germline-derived CDR1 and CDR2 are SGHRS and YFSETQ. The CDR3 runs to 14 residues. Complete variable domain (other parts from reference TRBV5-1 and TRBJ2-5): KAGVTQTPRYLIKTRGQQVTLSCSPISGHRSVSWYQQTPGQGLQFLFEYFSETQRNKGNFPGRFSGRQFSNSRSEMNVSTLELGDSALYLCASSPTSGRETQYFGPGTRLLVL.

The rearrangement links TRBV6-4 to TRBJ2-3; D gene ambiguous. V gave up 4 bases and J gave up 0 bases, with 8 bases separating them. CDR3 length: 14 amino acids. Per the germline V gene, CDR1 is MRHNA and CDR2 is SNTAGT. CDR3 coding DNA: TGTGCCAGCAGTGTTTCTCCTAGCACAGATACGCAGTATTTT. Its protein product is CASSVSPSTDTQYF.

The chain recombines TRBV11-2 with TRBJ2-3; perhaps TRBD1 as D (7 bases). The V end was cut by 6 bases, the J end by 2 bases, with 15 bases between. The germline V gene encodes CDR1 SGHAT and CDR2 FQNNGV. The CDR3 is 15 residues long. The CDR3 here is CASSLQGGTTDTQYF. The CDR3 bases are TGTGCCAGCAGTCTCCAGGGGGGCACCACAGATACGCAGTATTTT.

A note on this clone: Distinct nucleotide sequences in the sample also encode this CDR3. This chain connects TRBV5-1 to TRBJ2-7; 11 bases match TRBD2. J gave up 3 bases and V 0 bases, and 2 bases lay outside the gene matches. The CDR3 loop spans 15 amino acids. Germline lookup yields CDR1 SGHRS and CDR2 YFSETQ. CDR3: CASSLGGTSGYEQYF. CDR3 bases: TGCGCCAGCAGCTTGGGGGGGACTAGCGGCTACGAGCAGTACTTC.

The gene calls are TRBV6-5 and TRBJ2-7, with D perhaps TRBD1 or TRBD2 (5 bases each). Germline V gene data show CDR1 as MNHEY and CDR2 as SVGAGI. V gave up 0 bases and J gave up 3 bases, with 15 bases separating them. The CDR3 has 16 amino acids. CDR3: CASSYSSRENFYEQYF. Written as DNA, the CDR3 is TGTGCCAGCAGTTACTCAAGCAGGGAGAATTTCTACGAGCAGTACTTC.

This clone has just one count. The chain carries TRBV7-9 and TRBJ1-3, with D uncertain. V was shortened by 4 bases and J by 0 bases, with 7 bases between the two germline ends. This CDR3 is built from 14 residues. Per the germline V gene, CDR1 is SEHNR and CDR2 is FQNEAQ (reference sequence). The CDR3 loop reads CASSSDYSGNTIYF. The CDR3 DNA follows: TGTGCCAGCAGCTCAGATTACTCTGGAAACACCATATATTTT. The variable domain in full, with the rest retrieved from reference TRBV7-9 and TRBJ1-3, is DTGVSQNPRHKITKRGQNVTFRCDPISEHNRLYWYRQTLGQGPEFLTYFQNEAQLEKSRLLSDRFSAERPKGSFSTLEIQRTEQGDSAMYLCASSSDYSGNTIYFGEGSWLTVV.

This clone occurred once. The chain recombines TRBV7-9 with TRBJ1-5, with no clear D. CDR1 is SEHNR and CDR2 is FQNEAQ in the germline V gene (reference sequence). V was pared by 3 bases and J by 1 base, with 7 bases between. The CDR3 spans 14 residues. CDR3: CASSFPGSNQPQHF. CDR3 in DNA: TGTGCCAGCAGCTTTCCCGGGAGCAATCAGCCCCAGCATTTT.

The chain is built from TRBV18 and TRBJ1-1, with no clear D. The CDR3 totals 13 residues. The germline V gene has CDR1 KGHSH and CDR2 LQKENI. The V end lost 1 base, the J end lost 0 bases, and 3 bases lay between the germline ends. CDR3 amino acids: CASSPQVNTEAFF. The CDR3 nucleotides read TGTGCCAGCTCACCACAAGTGAACACTGAAGCTTTCTTT.

The CDR3 reads CSVGGLSRTEAFF. CDR3 DNA sequence: TGCAGCGTTGGGGGACTATCGAGAACTGAAGCTTTCTTT. The chain joins TRBV29-1 to TRBJ1-1; maybe TRBD1 (5 bases). V was shortened by 4 bases and J by 5 bases, with 14 bases between the two germline ends. This CDR3 is 13 amino acids long. Germline assignment: CDR1 SQVTM and CDR2 ANQGSEA.

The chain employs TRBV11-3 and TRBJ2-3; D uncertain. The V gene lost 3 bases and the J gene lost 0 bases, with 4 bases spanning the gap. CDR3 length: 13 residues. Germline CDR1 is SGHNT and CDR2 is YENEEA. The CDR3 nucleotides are TGTGCCAGCAGCTTCGGAAGCACAGATACGCAGTATTTT. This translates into CASSFGSTDTQYF. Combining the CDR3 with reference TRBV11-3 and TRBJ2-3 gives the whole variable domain EAGVVQSPRYKIIEKKQPVAFWCNPISGHNTLYWYLQNLGQGPELLIRYENEEAVDDSQLPKDRFSAERLKGVDSTLKIQPAELGDSAVYLCASSFGSTDTQYFGPGTRLTVL.

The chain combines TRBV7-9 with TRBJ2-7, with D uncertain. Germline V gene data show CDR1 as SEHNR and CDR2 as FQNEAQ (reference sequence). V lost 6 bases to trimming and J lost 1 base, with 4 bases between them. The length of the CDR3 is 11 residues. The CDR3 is CASRSSYEQYF. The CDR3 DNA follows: TGTGCCAGCAGGTCATCCTACGAGCAGTACTTC.

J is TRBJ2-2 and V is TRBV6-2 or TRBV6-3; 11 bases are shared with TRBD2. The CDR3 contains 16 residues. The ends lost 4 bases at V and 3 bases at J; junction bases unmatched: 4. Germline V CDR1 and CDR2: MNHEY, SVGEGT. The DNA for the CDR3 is TGTGCCAGCAGTTTCGGACTAGCGGGTCACACCGGGGAGCTGTTTTTT. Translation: CASSFGLAGHTGELFF.

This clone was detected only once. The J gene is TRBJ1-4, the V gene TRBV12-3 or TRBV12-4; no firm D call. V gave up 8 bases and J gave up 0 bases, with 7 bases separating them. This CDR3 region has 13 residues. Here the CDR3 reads CASGVATNEKLFF. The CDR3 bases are TGTGCCAGCGGCGTTGCAACTAATGAAAAACTGTTTTTT.

In DNA form, the CDR3 reads TGTGCCAGCCGACAAACGAGCTCTGGAAACACCATATATTTT. It specifies CASRQTSSGNTIYF. V and J are TRBV6-5 and TRBJ1-3; no definite D call. V lost 8 bases and J 0 bases, leaving 11 bases between the germline ends. The germline V gene has CDR1 MNHEY and CDR2 SVGAGI. CDR3 length equals 14 residues.

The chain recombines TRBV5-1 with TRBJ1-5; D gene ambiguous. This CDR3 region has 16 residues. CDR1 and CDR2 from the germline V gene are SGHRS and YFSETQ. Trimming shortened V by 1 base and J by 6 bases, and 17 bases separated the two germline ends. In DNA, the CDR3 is TGCGCCAGCAGCTTGAGAGGCGGGGAAATTGGTCAGCCCCAGCATTTT. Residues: CASSLRGGEIGQPQHF.

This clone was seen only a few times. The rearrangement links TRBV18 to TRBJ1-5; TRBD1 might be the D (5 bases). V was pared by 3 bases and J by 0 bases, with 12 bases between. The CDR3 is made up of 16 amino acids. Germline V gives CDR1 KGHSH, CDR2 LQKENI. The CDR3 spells CASSPGTVSSNQPQHF. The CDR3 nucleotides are TGTGCCAGCTCACCCGGGACCGTTTCTAGCAATCAGCCCCAGCATTTT.

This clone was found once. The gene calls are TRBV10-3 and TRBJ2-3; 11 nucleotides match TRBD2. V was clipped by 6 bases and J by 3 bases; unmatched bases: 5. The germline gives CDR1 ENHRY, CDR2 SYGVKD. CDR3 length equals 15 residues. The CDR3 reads CAISSSGGLTDTQYF. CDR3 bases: TGTGCCATCAGCTCTAGCGGGGGGTTAACAGATACGCAGTATTTT.

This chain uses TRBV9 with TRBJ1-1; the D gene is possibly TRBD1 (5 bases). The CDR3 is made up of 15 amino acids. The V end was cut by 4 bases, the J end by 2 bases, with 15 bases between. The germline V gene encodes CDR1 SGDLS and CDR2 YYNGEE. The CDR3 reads CASSTHEGPNTEAFF. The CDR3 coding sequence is TGTGCCAGCAGCACCCACGAGGGACCTAACACTGAAGCTTTCTTT.

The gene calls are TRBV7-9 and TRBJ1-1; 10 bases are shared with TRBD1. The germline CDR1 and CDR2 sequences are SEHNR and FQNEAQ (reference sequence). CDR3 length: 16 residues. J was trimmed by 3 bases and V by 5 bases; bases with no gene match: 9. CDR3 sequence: CASSPRTGGSDTEAFF. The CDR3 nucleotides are TGTGCCAGCAGCCCACGGACAGGGGGATCCGACACTGAAGCTTTCTTT.

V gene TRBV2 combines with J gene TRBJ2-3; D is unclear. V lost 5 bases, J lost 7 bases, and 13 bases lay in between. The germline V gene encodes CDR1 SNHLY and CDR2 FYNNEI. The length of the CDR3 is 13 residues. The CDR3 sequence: CASSHTQRNTQYF. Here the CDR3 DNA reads TGTGCCAGCAGTCATACCCAGAGGAATACGCAGTATTTT.

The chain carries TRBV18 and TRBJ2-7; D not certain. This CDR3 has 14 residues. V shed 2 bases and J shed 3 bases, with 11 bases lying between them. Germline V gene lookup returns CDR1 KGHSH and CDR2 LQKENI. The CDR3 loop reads CASSPVSDRYEQYF. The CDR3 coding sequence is TGTGCCAGCTCACCAGTCAGTGATCGCTACGAGCAGTACTTC. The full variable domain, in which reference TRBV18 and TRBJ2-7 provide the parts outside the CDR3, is NAGVMQNPRHLVRRRGQEARLRCSPMKGHSHVYWYRQLPEEGLKFMVYLQKENIIDESGMPKERFSAEFPKEGPSILRIQQVVRGDSAAYFCASSPVSDRYEQYFGPGTRLTVT.